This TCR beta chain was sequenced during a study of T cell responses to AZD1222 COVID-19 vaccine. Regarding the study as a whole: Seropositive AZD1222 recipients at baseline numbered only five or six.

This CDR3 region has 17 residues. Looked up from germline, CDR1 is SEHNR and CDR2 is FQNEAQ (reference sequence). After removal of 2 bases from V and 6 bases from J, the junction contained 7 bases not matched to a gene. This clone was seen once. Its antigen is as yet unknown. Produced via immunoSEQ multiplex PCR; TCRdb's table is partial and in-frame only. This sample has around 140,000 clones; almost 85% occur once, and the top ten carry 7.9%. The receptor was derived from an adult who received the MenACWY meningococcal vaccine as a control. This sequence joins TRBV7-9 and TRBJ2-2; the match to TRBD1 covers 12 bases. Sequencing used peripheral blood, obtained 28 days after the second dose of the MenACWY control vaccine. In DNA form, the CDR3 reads TGTGCCAGCAGCTTACGGGGACAGGGGGCAAATGCCGGGGAGCTGTTTTTT. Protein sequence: CASSLRGQGANAGELFF.